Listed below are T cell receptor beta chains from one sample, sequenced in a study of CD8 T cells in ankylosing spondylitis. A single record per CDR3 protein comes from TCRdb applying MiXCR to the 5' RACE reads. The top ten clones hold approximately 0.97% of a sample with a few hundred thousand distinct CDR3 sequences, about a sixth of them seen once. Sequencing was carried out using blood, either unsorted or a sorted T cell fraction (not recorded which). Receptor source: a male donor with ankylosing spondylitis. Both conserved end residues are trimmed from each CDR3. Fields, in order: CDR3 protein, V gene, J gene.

ASSGGTGNQETQY,TRBV5-1,TRBJ2-5
ASSLPSQTKYTQY,TRBV27,TRBJ2-3
ASSYVTGGAGEAF,TRBV6-5,TRBJ1-1
ASSPKLKGNGYEQY,TRBV11-1,TRBJ2-7
ASAISNSPLH,TRBV5-1,TRBJ1-6
SAVGTVGRSNTEAF,TRBV20-1,TRBJ1-1
AWAPGLAEQF,TRBV30,TRBJ2-1
ASSLSGRVEYYGYT,TRBV11-2,TRBJ1-2
ASEDLSGANVLT,TRBV5-1,TRBJ2-6
ASSTDRMQPQH,TRBV19,TRBJ1-5
ASRRTAGPNNEQF,TRBV12-3/TRBV12-4,TRBJ2-1
ASSLAPGQGDLYEQF,TRBV12-3/TRBV12-4,TRBJ2-1
ASSEEGDLAGYPGTQY,TRBV6-1,TRBJ2-5
ASSSARGGADTQY,TRBV27,TRBJ2-3